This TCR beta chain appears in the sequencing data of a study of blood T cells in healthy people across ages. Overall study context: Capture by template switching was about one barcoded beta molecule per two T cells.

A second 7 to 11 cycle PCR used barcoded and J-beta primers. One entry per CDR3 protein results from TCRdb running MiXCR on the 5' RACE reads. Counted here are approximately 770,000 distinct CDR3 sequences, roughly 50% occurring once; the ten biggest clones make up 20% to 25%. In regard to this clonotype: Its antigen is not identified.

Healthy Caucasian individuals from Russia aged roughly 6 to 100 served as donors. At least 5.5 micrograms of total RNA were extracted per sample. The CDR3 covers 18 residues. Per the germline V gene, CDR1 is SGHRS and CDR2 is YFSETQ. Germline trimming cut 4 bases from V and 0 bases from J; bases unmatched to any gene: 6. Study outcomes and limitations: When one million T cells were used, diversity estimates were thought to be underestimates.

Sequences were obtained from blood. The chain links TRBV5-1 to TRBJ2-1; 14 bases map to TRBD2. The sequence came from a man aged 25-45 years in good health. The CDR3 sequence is CASSPAGTSGSSYNEQFF. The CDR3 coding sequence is TGCGCCAGCAGCCCAGCTGGGACTAGCGGGAGCTCCTACAATGAGCAGTTCTTC.